This T cell receptor (beta chain) was obtained from a study of T cell repertoires in cytomegalovirus infection. Turning to the study itself: Both a matching HLA type and CMV infection were indicated by public TCR beta signatures. Study conclusions and caveats: CMV carriers with the relevant HLA were identified by cumulative public TCR beta family frequency. Across the ex vivo response, the dominant clonotypes were HLA-C-restricted CMV-specific TCR beta clonotypes.

Using its own MiXCR run on the reads, TCRdb lists one record per CDR3 protein. The sample lists 68,000 or so distinct CDR3 sequences; under 25% were seen once. Germline-derived CDR1 and CDR2 are SGHTA and FQGNSA. The CDR3 totals 14 residues. With V trimmed by 5 bases and J by 2 bases, 3 bases remained unmatched. This clonotype appeared many times. Its antigen is unknown. This receptor was identified in a human donor in good health (CMV status not recorded). Some clones in this sample may be carry-over from other donors' samples. This chain connects TRBV7-2 to TRBJ2-7, with TRBD1 matching 10 bases. Source material: PBMCs, sequenced either directly or after in vitro stimulation (not recorded which). In DNA, the CDR3 is TGTGCCAGCAGCGGCGGACAGGGGGCCTACGAGCAGTACTTC. Translated: CASSGGQGAYEQYF.